The entry below describes one TCR beta chain. The data were taken from a study of blood T cell repertoires in COVID-19. The table came from immunoSEQ multiplex PCR; TCRdb's copy has only in-frame clones and leaves some out. The sample includes over 200,000 clones, approximately 86% of them seen just once. The V gene's germline CDR1 is GTSNPN and CDR2 SVGIG (reference sequence). Deletions cut 0 bases from V and 4 bases from J, with 15 bases between. CDR3 length: 15 amino acids. The sample comprised peripheral blood. The TCR sequence derives from a man between 18 and 35 years old with active or convalescent COVID-19. The chain recombines TRBV30 with TRBJ1-1; D is perhaps TRBD1 (5 bases). The DNA for the CDR3 is TGTGCCTGGAGTGTATGGGGGGGTGGTAGCACTGAAGCTTTCTTT. Protein product: CAWSVWGGGSTEAFF. The full variable domain, in which reference TRBV30 and TRBJ1-1 provide the parts outside the CDR3, is SQTIHQWPATLVQPVGSPLSLECTVEGTSNPNLYWYRQAAGRGLQLLFYSVGIGQISSEVPQNLSASRPQDRQFILSSKKLLLSDSGFYLCAWSVWGGGSTEAFFGQGTRLTVV.